These 27 T cell receptor beta chains were all obtained from the same sample, sequenced in a study of beta chain features in type 1 diabetes. Study outcomes and limitations: Across all four CD4+ subsets, people with type 1 diabetes showed modestly shorter TCRB CDR3s.

No antigen is known for these receptors. Expressed TCRB transcripts were sequenced after all isolated RNA was converted to cDNA. This table comes from immunoSEQ multiplex PCR, and its TCRdb copy is limited to in-frame clones, with some not included. The sample carries 150,000 or so clones, 6.5% to 10% recorded once. Sequenced input: central memory CD4+ T cells from blood. Receptors were obtained from a woman in her late teens or twenties with type 1 diabetes.

The chain employs TRBV7-2 and TRBJ2-1, with 10 bases matching TRBD2. In germline, CDR1 is SGHTA, CDR2 FQGNSA. Trimming removed 1 base from V and 10 bases from J; junction bases left unmatched: 10. The CDR3 is 16 amino acids. CDR3 sequence reads: CASSLERGSGRREQFF. The CDR3 region has the DNA TGTGCCAGCAGCTTAGAACGAGGTAGCGGGAGGCGAGAGCAGTTCTTC.

This clone has only a few counts. The chain is built from TRBV7-2 and TRBJ2-1, with 11 bases lining up with TRBD2. Germline CDR1 is SGHTA and CDR2 is FQGNSA. Trimming at V came to 5 bases and at J to 3 bases, leaving 6 bases not matched to a gene. The CDR3 has 16 amino acids. The CDR3 bases are TGTGCCAGCAGCCTCACCGGGACTAGCGGCTACAATGAGCAGTTCTTC. Its translation: CASSLTGTSGYNEQFF.

This clone has only a few counts. Other DNA sequences in the sample encode the same CDR3. This chain links TRBV7-2 with TRBJ2-1; perhaps TRBD2 as D (5 bases). This CDR3 has 15 residues. V lost 0 bases and J lost 0, with 6 bases in between. The germline CDR1 and CDR2 sequences are SGHTA and FQGNSA. For the CDR3, the DNA is TGTGCCAGCAGCTTAGCGGGGAGCTCCTACAATGAGCAGTTCTTC. This codes for CASSLAGSSYNEQFF. The full variable domain, rest sourced from reference TRBV7-2 and TRBJ2-1, is GAGVSQSPSNKVTEKGKDVELRCDPISGHTALYWYRQSLGQGLEFLIYFQGNSAPDKSGLPSDRFSAERTGGSVSTLTIQRTQQEDSAVYLCASSLAGSSYNEQFFGPGTRLTVL.

This clone appeared a few times. The chain combines TRBV9 with TRBJ2-2; no clear D gene. CDR1 is SGDLS, CDR2 YYNGEE, per germline. The CDR3 runs 13 residues. The V and J ends lost 0 bases and 7 bases respectively, with 7 bases between them. The CDR3: CASSVVVNGELFF. The CDR3 nucleotides read TGTGCCAGCAGCGTAGTAGTTAACGGGGAGCTGTTTTTT.

The chain recombines TRBV5-1 with TRBJ1-5, with D unclear. The CDR3 loop spans 14 amino acids. Germline V gene sequence: CDR1 SGHRS, CDR2 YFSETQ. Trimming took off 0 bases at V and 8 bases at J, with 12 bases between the two ends. CDR3 residues: CASSLGSGTKPQHF. The CDR3 nucleotides read TGCGCCAGCAGCTTGGGTTCAGGTACAAAGCCCCAGCATTTT.

This clone has only a few counts. The chain recombines TRBV18 with TRBJ1-2; a possible D gene is TRBD1 (5 bases). Germline V gene lookup returns CDR1 KGHSH and CDR2 LQKENI. Trimming removed 0 bases at V and 5 bases at J, with 13 bases between. This CDR3 region has 15 residues. The CDR3, as DNA: TGTGCCAGCTCACCACCGGGGGAGGGGAAGTATGGCTACACCTTC. Its protein product is CASSPPGEGKYGYTF.

This clone came up a few times. The rearrangement uses TRBV14 and TRBJ2-3; D gene unclear. V lost 3 bases to trimming and J lost 4 bases, with 8 bases between them. Germline loops: CDR1 SGHDN, CDR2 FVKESK. CDR3 size: 13 residues. This chain's CDR3 is CASSQGEADTQYF. CDR3 coding DNA: TGTGCCAGCAGCCAGGGCGAAGCAGATACGCAGTATTTT.

This clone was observed a few times. The rearrangement links TRBV23-1 to TRBJ2-3; D perhaps matches TRBD1 (6 bases). TRBV23-1 is an ORF, with its function uncertain. V lost 7 bases to trimming and J lost 6 bases, with 17 bases between them. The CDR3 has 14 residues. In nucleotides, the CDR3 is TGCGCCAGCACCATAAGTACAGGGCGTGATACGCAGTATTTT. Its protein is CASTISTGRDTQYF.

This clone was observed a handful of times. The rearrangement joins TRBV7-9 to TRBJ1-6, with 8 positions matching TRBD1. Trimming cost V 5 bases and J 3 bases; bases outside gene matches: 9. CDR3 length: 17 amino acids. CDR1 is SEHNR and CDR2 is FQNEAQ in the germline V gene (reference sequence). The CDR3 sequence is CASSPNTGQGYNSPLHF. In DNA, the CDR3 is TGTGCCAGCAGCCCTAATACCGGACAGGGCTATAATTCACCCCTCCACTTT.

This clone was observed a handful of times. The chain is built from TRBV19 and TRBJ2-5; D is perhaps TRBD1 (5 bases). Trimming removed 6 bases from V and 2 bases from J, with 7 bases in between. The CDR3 is 12 amino acids. In germline, CDR1 is LNHDA, CDR2 SQIVND (reference sequence). Here the CDR3 reads CASRDRQETQYF. CDR3 sequence (DNA): TGTGCCAGTAGAGACAGACAAGAGACCCAGTACTTC.

The chain recombines TRBV28 with TRBJ2-6, with a weak D call TRBD2 (5 bases). The ends were cut back, 5 bases at V and 4 bases at J, with 9 bases in the middle. From germline, CDR1 is MDHEN and CDR2 SYDVKM. The CDR3 is made up of 14 amino acids. CDR3 residues: CASSRGLGANVLTF. The CDR3 DNA reads TGTGCCAGCAGTAGAGGGCTCGGGGCCAACGTCCTGACTTTC.

This clone was picked up a small number of times. The V and J genes are TRBV5-6 and TRBJ1-1; no firm D call. Germline values: CDR1 SGHDT, CDR2 YYEEEE. Trimming removed 1 base from V and 5 bases from J, with 9 bases in between. The CDR3 extends over 13 amino acids. CDR3 DNA: TGTGCCAGCAGCTTGCGAAGCACTACTGAAGCTTTCTTT. Protein: CASSLRSTTEAFF.

This clone was counted between two and nine times. The rearrangement links TRBV7-2 to TRBJ2-3, with TRBD2 identical over 11 bases. The CDR3 extends over 16 amino acids. Germline CDR1 is SGHTA and CDR2 is FQGNSA. J was trimmed by 6 bases and V by 3 bases; bases with no gene match: 8. CDR3 coding DNA: TGTGCCAGCAGCTTTTCCCCTAGCGGGGGGCGGGATACGCAGTATTTT. Amino acids: CASSFSPSGGRDTQYF. The variable domain in full, with the rest retrieved from reference TRBV7-2 and TRBJ2-3, is GAGVSQSPSNKVTEKGKDVELRCDPISGHTALYWYRQSLGQGLEFLIYFQGNSAPDKSGLPSDRFSAERTGGSVSTLTIQRTQQEDSAVYLCASSFSPSGGRDTQYFGPGTRLTVL.

This clone occurred many times. The chain uses TRBV23-1 and TRBJ1-5, with a weak D call TRBD1 (6 bases). TRBV23-1 is given ORF status, its function remaining uncertain. V gave up 1 base and J gave up 15 bases, with 13 bases separating them. The CDR3 contains 12 residues. CDR3 coding DNA: TGCGCCAGCAGTCAATGTCTGGGACATAGGCATTTT. It yields the protein CASSQCLGHRHF.

This clone occurred a few times. The chain couples TRBV15 to TRBJ2-3; D unclear. This CDR3 region has 14 residues. The V gene's germline CDR1 is LNHNV and CDR2 YYDKDF (reference sequence). Trimming left V 0 bases short and J 2 bases short, with 6 bases between. CDR3: CATSRDLATDTQYF. CDR3 coding DNA: TGTGCCACCAGCAGAGATTTAGCCACAGATACGCAGTATTTT.

This clone was seen more than once but under ten times. Within the sample, other DNA sequences also encode this same CDR3. V is TRBV18 and J is TRBJ2-7; 8 nucleotides line up with TRBD1. The germline V gene encodes CDR1 KGHSH and CDR2 LQKENI. The CDR3 spans 14 residues. The V gene end was trimmed by 3 bases and the J gene end by 2 bases; junction bases not matched to a gene: 3. CDR3 protein: CASSPGTGPYEQYF. DNA for the CDR3: TGTGCCAGCTCACCCGGGACAGGCCCCTACGAGCAGTACTTC. Full variable domain (rest looked up from reference TRBV18 and TRBJ2-7): NAGVMQNPRHLVRRRGQEARLRCSPMKGHSHVYWYRQLPEEGLKFMVYLQKENIIDESGMPKERFSAEFPKEGPSILRIQQVVRGDSAAYFCASSPGTGPYEQYFGPGTRLTVT.

V usage is TRBV19 and J usage is TRBJ2-7, with TRBD1 identical over 11 bases. The CDR3 loop spans 15 amino acids. V shed 5 bases and J 7 bases; nucleotides not matched to a gene: 10. Germline lookup yields CDR1 LNHDA and CDR2 SQIVND (reference sequence). CDR3 nucleotide sequence: TGTGCCAGTAGTTACCCAGGACAGGGGGCGAGGGAGCAGTACTTC. Amino acid sequence: CASSYPGQGAREQYF.

This clone occurred a few times. The chain carries TRBV2 and TRBJ2-2; tentatively, D is TRBD2 (5 bases). Germline V gene data show CDR1 as SNHLY and CDR2 as FYNNEI. V was shortened by 7 bases and J by 2 bases, with 11 bases between the two germline ends. The CDR3 consists of 14 residues. CDR3 amino acids: CASIGRGNTGELFF. Here the CDR3 DNA reads TGTGCCAGCATCGGTCGGGGTAACACCGGGGAGCTGTTTTTT.

This sequence joins TRBV6-4 and TRBJ2-3; 11 bases are a match to TRBD2. The CDR3 length is 13 residues. The V gene's germline CDR1 is MRHNA and CDR2 SNTAGT. V lost 10 bases to trimming and J lost 3 bases; unmatched junction nucleotides: 3. The CDR3 DNA follows: TGTGCCATCAGACTAGCGGGAACAGATACGCAGTATTTT. The encoded protein is CAIRLAGTDTQYF.

This clone appeared a few times. V usage is TRBV19 and J usage is TRBJ1-1; D is ambiguous. The CDR3 is made up of 13 amino acids. Deletions cut 6 bases from V and 1 base from J, with 9 bases between. The germline V gene has CDR1 LNHDA and CDR2 SQIVND (reference sequence). CDR3: CASRRDGNTEAFF. CDR3 DNA sequence: TGTGCCAGTAGGAGGGATGGGAACACTGAAGCTTTCTTT.

This sequence joins TRBV7-3 and TRBJ2-3; D might be TRBD2 (6 bases). Germline V lookup: CDR1 SGHTA, CDR2 FQGTGA. CDR3 size: 16 residues. The germline V and J ends were trimmed by 0 bases and 3 bases, with 13 bases remaining between them. The CDR3 bases are TGTGCCAGCAGCTTAACCCCGGGAGCAATAACAGATACGCAGTATTTT. Translated: CASSLTPGAITDTQYF.

The V gene is TRBV5-1, the J gene TRBJ1-6, with 8 bases fitting TRBD1. The CDR3 runs to 16 residues. The J segment lost 6 bases and the V segment lost 0 bases, leaving 5 bases of the junction unmatched. Germline V gene lookup returns CDR1 SGHRS and CDR2 YFSETQ. The CDR3 DNA reads as TGCGCCAGCAGCTTGGAAGGCCAGGGGGCTAATTCACCCCTCCACTTT. Protein product: CASSLEGQGANSPLHF. Looking up the rest from reference TRBV5-1 and TRBJ1-6 gives the full variable domain: KAGVTQTPRYLIKTRGQQVTLSCSPISGHRSVSWYQQTPGQGLQFLFEYFSETQRNKGNFPGRFSGRQFSNSRSEMNVSTLELGDSALYLCASSLEGQGANSPLHFGNGTRLTVT.

The chain combines TRBV9 with TRBJ2-1; possibly TRBD2 for D (5 bases). In germline, CDR1 is SGDLS, CDR2 YYNGEE. The CDR3 is made up of 12 amino acids. With 3 bases removed from V and 6 bases from J, the gap between germline ends came to 7 bases. The CDR3 region is CASSARGNEQFF. Written as DNA, the CDR3 is TGTGCCAGCAGCGCCCGGGGCAATGAGCAGTTCTTC.

In its sample, this clone was seen a few times. This sequence joins TRBV7-2 and TRBJ2-2; 7 bases match TRBD1. This CDR3 has 13 residues. With V trimmed by 7 bases and J by 6 bases, 5 bases remained unmatched. Germline V gene lookup returns CDR1 SGHTA and CDR2 FQGNSA. The CDR3 DNA is TGTGCCAGCAACTACCAGGGGGCCGGGGAGCTGTTTTTT. Protein sequence: CASNYQGAGELFF.

This clone was seen a handful of times. The chain carries TRBV9 and TRBJ1-5, with 7 bases aligning to TRBD1. CDR3 length: 15 amino acids. Germline lookup yields CDR1 SGDLS and CDR2 YYNGEE. Trimming cost V 3 bases and J 6 bases; bases outside gene matches: 9. The CDR3 region has the DNA TGTGCCAGCAGCGCCGAGGAGGGGGCAGCTCAGCCCCAGCATTTT. This sequence encodes CASSAEEGAAQPQHF.

This clone has just a few counts. This chain joins TRBV7-9 and TRBJ2-7; D perhaps matches TRBD1 (5 bases). The CDR3 consists of 13 residues. Trimming took off 3 bases at V and 0 bases at J, with 6 bases between the two ends. Germline values: CDR1 SEHNR, CDR2 FQNEAQ (reference sequence). As DNA, the CDR3 is TGTGCCAGCAGCTTCGACAGCTCCTACGAGCAGTACTTC. This encodes CASSFDSSYEQYF.

The chain recombines TRBV10-3 with TRBJ1-5; 9 nucleotides align to TRBD1. Trimming at V came to 8 bases and at J to 5 bases, leaving 19 bases not matched to a gene. The CDR3 loop spans 18 amino acids. CDR1 and CDR2 from the germline V gene are ENHRY and SYGVKD. CDR3 bases: TGTGCCATCGAGGCGGGACAGGGAAGAGGTGGAGGGTATCAGCCCCAGCATTTT. This gives the protein CAIEAGQGRGGGYQPQHF.